This passage covers 18 T cell receptor beta chains from one sample sequenced in a study of T cells in localized non-small cell lung cancer. Data came from immunoSEQ multiplex PCR; TCRdb stores just in-frame clones and leaves some out. The sample lists a few thousand clones, around 25% occurring once. Sample: lung tumor tissue, taken before any cancer treatment. Receptors originate from a male donor at least 60 years old with stage I lung adenocarcinoma.

By proportion, this clone is medium-sized. The J gene is TRBJ2-7, the V gene TRBV23-1; TRBD2 aligns across 7 bases. TRBV23-1 is designated an ORF whose function remains uncertain. The CDR3 is made up of 15 amino acids. The trim removed 6 bases at V and 2 bases at J, leaving 10 bases unmatched. The CDR3 DNA reads as TGCGCCAGCAGCCCCGGGCGGGGGTCCCCCTACGAGCAGTACTTC. This gives the protein CASSPGRGSPYEQYF.

This clone was recorded a few times. J is TRBJ2-5 and V is TRBV4-1; D uncertain. The germline V and J ends were trimmed by 1 base and 5 bases, with 17 bases remaining between them. There are 16 residues in the CDR3. Germline V lookup: CDR1 MGHRA, CDR2 YSYEKL. The CDR3 nucleotides read TGCGCCAGCAGCCAAGGGAAGAATTCTGTGATGGAGACCCAGTACTTC. Translation gives CASSQGKNSVMETQYF.

CDR3 sequence reads: CASSSQGRETQYF. In DNA, the CDR3 is TGTGCCAGTAGTTCACAAGGGCGAGAGACCCAGTACTTC. This chain joins TRBV19 and TRBJ2-5; no definite D call. The CDR3 loop spans 13 amino acids. Germline lookup yields CDR1 LNHDA and CDR2 SQIVND (reference sequence). V was cut by 5 bases and J by 4 bases, with 11 bases left in between.

This chain links TRBV14 with TRBJ1-2; D is uncertain. V gave up 4 bases and J gave up 3 bases, with 9 bases separating them. This CDR3 spans 13 amino acids. The germline V gene encodes CDR1 SGHDN and CDR2 FVKESK. This chain's CDR3 is CASSPYPYYGYTF. As DNA, the CDR3 is TGTGCCAGCAGCCCCTACCCCTACTATGGCTACACCTTC. The full variable domain, its missing parts supplied by reference TRBV14 and TRBJ1-2, is EAGVTQFPSHSVIEKGQTVTLRCDPISGHDNLYWYRRVMGKEIKFLLHFVKESKQDESGMPNNRFLAERTGGTYSTLKVQPAELEDSGVYFCASSPYPYYGYTFGSGTRLTVV.

This clone was observed once. V and J are TRBV5-1 and TRBJ2-5; 14 bases are a match to TRBD2. Germline CDR1 and CDR2: SGHRS and YFSETQ. Unmatched junction bases numbered 6, after V lost 4 bases and J lost 4 bases. The CDR3 loop spans 16 amino acids. CDR3: CASSPAGTSGGETQYF. As DNA, the CDR3 is TGCGCCAGCAGCCCAGCCGGGACTAGCGGGGGAGAGACCCAGTACTTC. Complete variable domain (other parts from reference TRBV5-1 and TRBJ2-5): KAGVTQTPRYLIKTRGQQVTLSCSPISGHRSVSWYQQTPGQGLQFLFEYFSETQRNKGNFPGRFSGRQFSNSRSEMNVSTLELGDSALYLCASSPAGTSGGETQYFGPGTRLLVL.

Sample share makes this clone medium-sized (0.01 to 0.1%). This chain uses TRBV11-3 with TRBJ2-3; D gene unclear. V dropped 2 bases and J dropped 0 bases, with 15 bases sitting between them. The CDR3 is made up of 17 amino acids. Germline V CDR1 and CDR2: SGHNT, YENEEA. Written as DNA, the CDR3 is TGTGCCAGCAGCTTATATCGATTTGCGGCTAGCACAGATACGCAGTATTTT. This encodes CASSLYRFAASTDTQYF.

J is TRBJ1-5 and V is TRBV5-1; unclear D gene. The V end lost 4 bases, the J end lost 5 bases, and 13 bases lay between the germline ends. Germline CDR1 is SGHRS and CDR2 is YFSETQ. The CDR3 covers 14 residues. As DNA, the CDR3 is TGCGCCAGCAGCCCCCGGTCCGGGGATCAGCCCCAGCATTTT. Translated: CASSPRSGDQPQHF.

V is TRBV11-3 and J is TRBJ2-2; D may be TRBD1 (5 bases). CDR3 length equals 15 residues. Germline CDR1 is SGHNT and CDR2 is YENEEA. V was shortened by 2 bases and J by 0 bases, with 7 bases between the two germline ends. The CDR3 sequence: CASSLRRANTGELFF. The CDR3 DNA is TGTGCCAGCAGCTTACGCAGGGCGAACACCGGGGAGCTGTTTTTT.

A few counts support this clone. This chain joins TRBV28 and TRBJ1-2; D call uncertain. CDR1 and CDR2 (germline): MDHEN, SYDVKM. This CDR3 comprises 14 residues. V was shortened by 1 base and J by 4 bases, with 10 bases between the two germline ends. This chain's CDR3 is CASSLSGSSYGYTF. CDR3 DNA: TGTGCCAGCAGTTTATCGGGGAGCAGCTATGGCTACACCTTC.

Only a few counts were recorded for this clone. The chain joins TRBV30 to TRBJ2-3; the D is unclear. Germline CDR1 is GTSNPN and CDR2 is SVGIG (reference sequence). The CDR3 consists of 14 residues. The V end lost 0 bases, the J end lost 1 base, and 8 bases lay between the germline ends. CDR3 protein: CAWSVFLRTDTQYF. The CDR3 DNA is TGTGCCTGGAGTGTGTTCCTCCGCACAGATACGCAGTATTTT.

The gene calls are TRBV19 and TRBJ2-7; tentative D call: TRBD2 (5 bases). Germline V gene data show CDR1 as LNHDA and CDR2 as SQIVND (reference sequence). CDR3 length equals 14 residues. V was clipped by 5 bases and J by 6 bases, with 17 bases between them. CDR3 sequence reads: CASSPAGSGSEQYF. The DNA for the CDR3 is TGTGCCAGTAGTCCGGCGGGTTCCGGATCCGAGCAGTACTTC.

By its share, this clone is medium-sized (0.01 to 0.1%). The chain combines TRBV6-8 with TRBJ2-3; 7 bases align to TRBD1. The J segment lost 4 bases and the V segment lost 10 bases, leaving 5 bases of the junction unmatched. The CDR3 has 12 residues. Germline loops: CDR1 MNHGY, CDR2 SAAAGT. Here the CDR3 DNA reads TGTGCCACCGGGACAGTTGCAGATACGCAGTATTTT. It yields the protein CATGTVADTQYF.

This clone was counted once. One end of the junction does not line up with germline, which may come from a read error. The chain carries TRBV29-1 and TRBJ1-2; perhaps TRBD1 as D (6 bases). The CDR3 runs to 12 residues. Germline CDR1 is SQVTM and CDR2 is ANQGSEA. This chain's CDR3 is CSVEGGPYGYTF. The CDR3 DNA is TGCAGCGTAGAAGGGGGACCCTATGGCTACACCTTC. The full variable domain, with the rest looked up from reference TRBV29-1 and TRBJ1-2, is SAVISQKPSRDICQRGTSLTIQCQVDSQVTMMFWYRQQPGQSLTLIATANQGSEATYESGFVIDKFPISRPNLTFSTLTVSNMSPEDSSIYLCSVEGGPYGYTFGSGTRLTVV.

This clone has just a few counts. J is TRBJ1-4 and V is TRBV11-3; D possibly corresponds to TRBD1 (5 bases). This CDR3 spans 14 amino acids. Germline loops: CDR1 SGHNT, CDR2 YENEEA. Between the trimmed V and J ends, which lost 5 bases and 2 bases, there was a span of 9 bases. The CDR3 is CASSPGSTNEKLFF. CDR3 sequence (DNA): TGTGCCAGCAGCCCAGGGAGCACTAATGAAAAACTGTTTTTT.

This clone was seen only a few times. The V gene is TRBV11-3, the J gene TRBJ1-1, with 7 bases matching TRBD1. The CDR3 length is 15 residues. Germline CDR1 reads SGHNT; CDR2 reads YENEEA. Trimming at V came to 2 bases and at J to 1 base, leaving 4 bases not matched to a gene. CDR3 residues: CASSLLGGGNTEAFF. The CDR3 region has the DNA TGTGCCAGCAGCTTACTAGGGGGCGGGAACACTGAAGCTTTCTTT. Variable domain in full (rest from reference TRBV11-3 and TRBJ1-1): EAGVVQSPRYKIIEKKQPVAFWCNPISGHNTLYWYLQNLGQGPELLIRYENEEAVDDSQLPKDRFSAERLKGVDSTLKIQPAELGDSAVYLCASSLLGGGNTEAFFGQGTRLTVV.

The chain joins TRBV18 to TRBJ2-1; 11 nucleotides agree with TRBD2. This CDR3 is built from 15 residues. CDR1 is KGHSH and CDR2 is LQKENI in the germline V gene. V was clipped by 3 bases and J by 5 bases; unmatched bases: 3. For the CDR3, the DNA is TGTGCCAGCTCACCCAGACTAGCGGGGAACAATGAGCAGTTCTTC. Translating gives CASSPRLAGNNEQFF.

This clone was observed a few times. The chain links TRBV9 to TRBJ1-1; D is ambiguous. This CDR3 has 15 amino acids. CDR1 is SGDLS and CDR2 is YYNGEE in the germline V gene. The germline V and J ends were trimmed by 5 bases and 0 bases, with 14 bases remaining between them. The CDR3 DNA reads as TGTGCCAGCAGTCCCTTGGGAGCGATGAACACTGAAGCTTTCTTT. It yields the protein CASSPLGAMNTEAFF. The full variable domain, completed using reference TRBV9 and TRBJ1-1, is DSGVTQTPKHLITATGQRVTLRCSPRSGDLSVYWYQQSLDQGLQFLIQYYNGEERAKGNILERFSAQQFPDLHSELNLSSLELGDSALYFCASSPLGAMNTEAFFGQGTRLTVV.

This clone is medium-sized within its sample. This sequence joins TRBV7-2 and TRBJ1-1; D not certain. This CDR3 spans 13 amino acids. Germline V gene data show CDR1 as SGHTA and CDR2 as FQGNSA. Trimming removed 6 bases at V and 11 bases at J, with 19 bases between. Written as DNA, the CDR3 is TGTGCCAGCAGTCCCCCCGGGCGGGTGGAGGCTTTCTTT. It is translated as CASSPPGRVEAFF.